Below, 29 T cell receptor beta chains from the same sample are listed, as sequenced in a study of blood T cells in healthy people across ages. A second PCR, run for about 6 to 11 cycles, used a sample-barcoded 5' primer plus a J-beta primer mix. One entry per CDR3 protein, called by TCRdb with MiXCR from the 5' RACE reads. The sample gives about 1,500,000 distinct CDR3 sequences, 28% of which show up once; less than 9.5% is in the top ten. Sample: blood. The receptors shown here come from a woman in her 30s in good health.

This clonotype has only a few counts. This rearrangement joins TRBV11-2 to TRBJ1-1, with TRBD1 as a possible D gene (5 bases). Trimming pared 3 bases from V and 5 bases from J, leaving 13 bases between. CDR3 length: 14 residues. Germline V gives CDR1 SGHAT, CDR2 FQNNGV. Written as DNA, the CDR3 is TGTGCCAGCAGCTTTGGGACGGGGTGGACTGAAGCTTTCTTT. It translates to CASSFGTGWTEAFF.

This clonotype occurred many times. The CDR3 coding sequence is TGCGCCAGCAGCCGAAACAGGGGAAACATTCAGTACTTC. This encodes CASSRNRGNIQYF. The V call is TRBV4-3, the J call TRBJ2-4; the match to TRBD1 covers 7 bases. The CDR3 runs to 13 residues. The junction had 3 bases not matched to a gene; V was cut back by 4 bases and J by 6 bases. CDR1 and CDR2 (germline): LGHNA, YSLEER.

The rearrangement links TRBV6-6 to TRBJ1-4; D not certain. V was pared by 4 bases and J by 6 bases, with 9 bases between. Germline V gene lookup returns CDR1 MNHNY and CDR2 SVGAGI (reference sequence). The CDR3 extends over 13 amino acids. CDR3 bases: TGTGCCAGCAGTTGGAGAGGAGATGAAAAACTGTTTTTT. Its translation is CASSWRGDEKLFF.

V gene TRBV28 combines with J gene TRBJ2-1; D is perhaps TRBD1 or TRBD2 (6 bases each). Germline assignment: CDR1 MDHEN and CDR2 SYDVKM. Trimming took 6 bases from V and 4 from J, leaving 16 bases between them. The CDR3 loop spans 15 amino acids. CDR3 nucleotide sequence: TGTGCCAGCAGACCCCACGGGGGCGGGTACAATGAGCAGTTCTTC. Translating it yields CASRPHGGGYNEQFF.

The chain couples TRBV4-3 to TRBJ2-7; TRBD1 matches 8 bases. Losses at the gene ends were 3 bases for V and 2 bases for J; bases not matched to a gene: 6. This CDR3 spans 15 amino acids. Germline loops: CDR1 LGHNA, CDR2 YSLEER. The CDR3 reads CASSHGQGVTYEQYF. CDR3 in DNA: TGCGCCAGCAGCCATGGACAGGGTGTGACCTACGAGCAGTACTTC.

This clonotype was seen a few times. The chain employs TRBV7-2 and TRBJ2-7, with 13 bases that match TRBD2. V was pared by 10 bases and J by 5 bases, with 8 bases of the junction left unmatched. Germline V gene lookup returns CDR1 SGHTA and CDR2 FQGNSA. The CDR3 loop spans 14 amino acids. The CDR3 loop reads CAKGLAGAGNEQYF. The DNA of the CDR3 is TGTGCCAAAGGACTAGCGGGAGCGGGCAACGAGCAGTACTTC.

The chain employs TRBV5-4 and TRBJ2-5, with 9 bases aligning to TRBD1. Germline values: CDR1 SGHNT, CDR2 YYREEE (reference sequence). This CDR3 contains 15 residues. V gave up 4 bases and J gave up 4 bases; unmatched junction bases: 8. Here the CDR3 DNA reads TGTGCCAGCAGCCCTGCTCGGGACAGGGCAGAGACCCAGTACTTC. Translated: CASSPARDRAETQYF.

V and J are TRBV5-1 and TRBJ2-1; 7 bases fit TRBD2. This CDR3 contains 16 residues. J lost 0 bases, V lost 4 bases, and 7 bases had no gene match. CDR1 is SGHRS, CDR2 YFSETQ, per germline. In nucleotides, the CDR3 is TGCGCCAGCAGCGGGGGGACTACGAGCTCCTACAATGAGCAGTTCTTC. Translating gives CASSGGTTSSYNEQFF.

The chain links TRBV18 to TRBJ2-4; TRBD2 agrees at 9 bases. Germline V gene lookup returns CDR1 KGHSH and CDR2 LQKENI. CDR3 size: 15 residues. V gave up 1 base and J gave up 13 bases; unmatched junction bases: 11. The CDR3 DNA is TGTGCCAGCTCACCACTAGCGGGAGAATTCAATGAGCAGTACTTC. It encodes CASSPLAGEFNEQYF.

V usage is TRBV20-1 and J usage is TRBJ2-5, with a weak D call TRBD2 (7 bases). The V and J ends lost 1 base and 1 base respectively, with 10 bases between them. Germline V gene data show CDR1 as DFQATT and CDR2 as SNEGSKA (reference sequence). The CDR3 spans 14 residues. CDR3 DNA: TGCAGTGCTAGAGTCGCGGGGGCCCAAGAGACCCAGTACTTC. This codes for CSARVAGAQETQYF.

This clonotype came up once. The V gene is TRBV11-2, the J gene TRBJ1-2, with 7 bases that match TRBD1. Germline trimming cut 4 bases from V and 5 bases from J; bases unmatched to any gene: 10. The V gene's germline CDR1 is SGHAT and CDR2 FQNNGV. The length of the CDR3 is 15 residues. The CDR3, as DNA: TGTGCCAGCAGCTCAACACAGGGGCCTATGTATGGCTACACCTTC. Protein: CASSSTQGPMYGYTF.

The chain carries TRBV20-1 and TRBJ1-2; 8 nucleotides align to TRBD1. The length of the CDR3 is 13 residues. Germline CDR1 is DFQATT and CDR2 is SNEGSKA (reference sequence). V dropped 7 bases and J dropped 4; count of bases not matched to a gene: 8. The CDR3 bases are TGCAGTGTTATGGGACAGGCATCCTATGGCTACACCTTC. Translating it yields CSVMGQASYGYTF.

V and J are TRBV7-9 and TRBJ1-1; D remains ambiguous. V was cut by 5 bases and J by 7 bases, with 11 bases left in between. This CDR3 comprises 12 residues. Germline-derived CDR1 and CDR2 are SEHNR and FQNEAQ (reference sequence). CDR3 in amino acids: CASSLTLDEAFF. The CDR3, as DNA: TGTGCCAGCAGCCTCACCTTAGATGAAGCTTTCTTT.

This clonotype occurred a few times. This chain joins TRBV5-1 and TRBJ1-1; no definite D call. V lost 4 bases, J lost 1 base, and 8 bases lay in between. The CDR3 totals 13 residues. Germline CDR1 reads SGHRS; CDR2 reads YFSETQ. CDR3 region: CASSGEPNTEAFF. CDR3 nucleotides: TGCGCCAGCAGCGGGGAGCCGAACACTGAAGCTTTCTTT.

The rearrangement uses TRBV7-3 and TRBJ1-1; D perhaps matches TRBD1 (6 bases). V was clipped by 2 bases and J by 4 bases, with 14 bases between them. The CDR3 is made up of 15 amino acids. Germline V lookup: CDR1 SGHTA, CDR2 FQGTGA. The CDR3 nucleotides are TGTGCCAGCAGCTTATTGGATAGAGGGGGCACTGAAGCTTTCTTT. Translation gives CASSLLDRGGTEAFF.

This clonotype was counted between two and nine times. The chain is built from TRBV14 and TRBJ1-1; D gene uncertain. V gave up 3 bases and J gave up 0 bases, with 8 bases separating them. CDR3 length equals 14 residues. Per germline, CDR1 SGHDN and CDR2 FVKESK. CDR3 sequence: CASSHIEVNTEAFF. The CDR3 bases are TGTGCCAGCAGCCACATCGAGGTGAACACTGAAGCTTTCTTT.

As for this clonotype: Sequence at one end of the junction differs from germline and may be a read error. The J gene is TRBJ1-2, the V gene TRBV28; maybe TRBD1 (5 bases). The CDR3 loop spans 12 amino acids. Germline CDR1 reads MDHEN; CDR2 reads SYDVKM. CDR3 DNA: TGTGCCGGCAGCCGAGGGGACTATGGCTACACCTTC. Translated: CAGSRGDYGYTF.

In its sample, this clonotype was seen many times. This sequence joins TRBV6-6 and TRBJ2-1; D gene ambiguous. This CDR3 region has 13 residues. Trimming removed 4 bases from V and 5 bases from J, with 9 bases in between. CDR1 is MNHNY, CDR2 SVGAGI, per germline (reference sequence). CDR3 in amino acids: CASSFLRNNEQFF. The CDR3 region has the DNA TGTGCCAGCAGTTTCTTGCGTAACAATGAGCAGTTCTTC.

The chain is built from TRBV12-3 or TRBV12-4 and TRBJ2-5; 12 positions agree with TRBD2. This CDR3 has 16 amino acids. Germline trimming cut 6 bases from V and 4 bases from J; bases unmatched to any gene: 9. The CDR3 here is CASSPTSGRNSETQYF. Written as DNA, the CDR3 is TGTGCCAGCAGCCCTACTAGCGGGAGGAACTCAGAGACCCAGTACTTC.

This clonotype was picked up many times. The chain combines TRBV12-3 or TRBV12-4 with TRBJ2-5; 10 bases align to TRBD2. This CDR3 comprises 16 residues. V lost 3 bases to trimming and J lost 0 bases; unmatched junction nucleotides: 4. Here the CDR3 reads CASSFGLAGDQETQYF. DNA of the CDR3: TGTGCCAGCAGTTTTGGTCTAGCGGGAGACCAAGAGACCCAGTACTTC.

This clonotype was observed a few times. V and J are TRBV13 and TRBJ2-5; D is perhaps TRBD2 (5 bases). With 5 bases removed from V and 1 base from J, the gap between germline ends came to 17 bases. The CDR3 sequence is 16 residues long. Germline V gene data show CDR1 as PRHDT and CDR2 as FYEKMQ (reference sequence). The CDR3 protein is CASSPLDGIFQETQYF. CDR3 bases: TGTGCCAGCAGCCCCCTGGACGGGATATTCCAAGAGACCCAGTACTTC.

This clonotype was counted only a few times. The chain has TRBV4-3 and TRBJ2-1, with 7 positions matching TRBD1. Germline V gives CDR1 LGHNA, CDR2 YSLEER. The CDR3 is 14 residues long. After removal of 3 bases from V and 8 bases from J, the junction contained 7 bases not matched to a gene. The DNA of the CDR3 is TGCGCCAGCAGCCACCTGACAGGGCGGGATGAGCAGTTCTTC. It encodes CASSHLTGRDEQFF.

DNA for the CDR3: TGTGCCAGCAGCGTAGAGGGACTGGGGTTGTATGAGCAGTTCTTC. Protein: CASSVEGLGLYEQFF. The V and J genes are TRBV9 and TRBJ2-1; maybe TRBD2 (6 bases). V was shortened by 0 bases and J by 8 bases, with 15 bases between the two germline ends. This CDR3 is 15 amino acids long. From germline, CDR1 is SGDLS and CDR2 YYNGEE. Full variable domain (outside the CDR3, taken from reference TRBV9 and TRBJ2-1): DSGVTQTPKHLITATGQRVTLRCSPRSGDLSVYWYQQSLDQGLQFLIQYYNGEERAKGNILERFSAQQFPDLHSELNLSSLELGDSALYFCASSVEGLGLYEQFFGPGTRLTVL.

The chain carries TRBV20-1 and TRBJ1-1; D is uncertain. V was shortened by 5 bases and J by 1 base, with 11 bases between the two germline ends. This CDR3 contains 13 residues. Per germline, CDR1 DFQATT and CDR2 SNEGSKA (reference sequence). The CDR3 reads CSAAGNSNTEAFF. CDR3 nucleotides: TGCAGTGCTGCGGGTAACTCGAACACTGAAGCTTTCTTT.

This clonotype was observed a few times. The chain carries TRBV5-1 and TRBJ1-1, with 8 positions matching TRBD1. Germline V CDR1 and CDR2: SGHRS, YFSETQ. The CDR3 is made up of 15 amino acids. Trimming at V came to 4 bases and at J to 1 base, leaving 6 bases not matched to a gene. The CDR3 is CASSPGQGTNTEAFF. CDR3 in DNA: TGCGCCAGCAGCCCCGGACAGGGAACGAACACTGAAGCTTTCTTT.

This clonotype turned up a few times. One junction end disagrees with the germline gene, perhaps due to a read error. The chain uses TRBV20-1 and TRBJ2-1, with TRBD2 matching 12 bases. Germline CDR1 DFQATT, CDR2 SNEGSKA (reference sequence). The length of the CDR3 is 18 residues. The CDR3 nucleotides read TGCAGTGCCCTCCCCCCTAGCGGGGGGGCCTTAGCCTACAATGCGCAGTTCTTC. This sequence encodes CSALPPSGGALAYNAQFF.

This clonotype has a handful of counts. The chain employs TRBV28 and TRBJ2-5; maybe TRBD2 (5 bases). This CDR3 region has 16 residues. Germline CDR1 is MDHEN and CDR2 is SYDVKM. V was shortened by 7 bases and J by 4 bases, with 22 bases between the two germline ends. CDR3 nucleotides: TGTGCCAGCACTTACGGGGAGTGGGCACAAGGAGAGACCCAGTACTTC. Translating gives CASTYGEWAQGETQYF.

There are many counts of this clonotype. V is TRBV20-1 and J is TRBJ2-7, with 11 bases matching TRBD2. The CDR3 extends over 13 amino acids. V shed 1 base, J shed 6 bases, and the junction held 2 bases outside the gene matches. The germline gives CDR1 DFQATT, CDR2 SNEGSKA (reference sequence). The CDR3 spells CSARVAGGFEQYF. CDR3 nucleotide sequence: TGCAGTGCTAGAGTAGCGGGAGGGTTCGAGCAGTACTTC.

This clonotype has a count of ten or more. The rearrangement links TRBV24-1 to TRBJ2-1; a weak D match, TRBD1 (5 bases). Germline CDR1 KGHDR, CDR2 SFDVKD. The CDR3 runs to 14 residues. Trimming took off 2 bases at V and 4 bases at J, with 8 bases between the two ends. CDR3 amino acids: CATSDSGRYNEQFF. The CDR3 DNA reads TGTGCCACCAGTGATTCAGGGCGGTACAATGAGCAGTTCTTC.